This T cell receptor (beta chain) was identified in a study of response to subunit inactivated influenza vaccine. This CDR3 region has 17 residues. Germline-derived CDR1 and CDR2 are MGHDK and SYGVNS. Trimming took 4 bases from V and 0 from J, leaving 16 bases between them. One entry per CDR3 protein results from TCRdb running MiXCR on the RT-PCR reads. The sample lists 550,000 to 650,000 distinct CDR3 sequences, about 10% occurring once. General study points: Seasonal influenza vaccination, on each occasion, was suggested by the authors to recruit few new T cells.

Only a few counts were recorded for this clonotype. The antigen remains unidentified. The sequences come from PBMCs from blood, collected on the day of vaccination. This TCR derives from a man aged 45-60 years who received an inactivated influenza vaccine. The chain carries TRBV25-1 and TRBJ2-1, with D possibly being TRBD2 (5 bases). The CDR3 region has the DNA TGTGCCAGCAGTGGCCCTTCCGACTACCGCTCCTACAATGAGCAGTTCTTC. This sequence encodes CASSGPSDYRSYNEQFF.